Shown below are 26 T cell receptor beta chains from a single sample sequenced in a study of cytomegalovirus exposure and HLA in healthy donors (dated by TCRdb to about 2017). The method was the immunoSEQ multiplex PCR assay. The multiplex PCR relied on a mix of 60 forward primers for TCR Vbeta segments and 13 reverse primers for TCR Jbeta segments. The source is immuneACCESS, and TCRdb retained only in-frame sequences with V and J called. Part of the clones is not carried over; for the studies checked, unresolved V genes explain less than half of this, and the remainder is unexplained. This sample holds about 56,000 clones; about four fifths were observed only once. The leading ten clones occupy over 1.5% of the sample. The sequenced sample was PBMCs. These TCRs come from a man aged 35 to 55 in good health and CMV-seronegative.

This chain links TRBV20-1 with TRBJ1-1; unclear D gene. The CDR3 contains 11 residues. The germline CDR1 and CDR2 sequences are DFQATT and SNEGSKA (reference sequence). V was cut by 0 bases and J by 11 bases, with 10 bases left in between. Here the CDR3 reads CSARDQVEAFF. The CDR3 coding sequence is TGCAGTGCTAGAGATCAAGTGGAGGCTTTCTTT.

A single count supports this clone. This sequence joins TRBV30 and TRBJ1-5, with TRBD1 matching over 7 bases. The CDR3 runs to 14 residues. V shed 1 base and J 0 bases; nucleotides not matched to a gene: 0. CDR1 GTSNPN and CDR2 SVGIG come from the germline V gene (reference sequence). This CDR3 is CAWSGDSSNQPQHF. The CDR3 coding sequence is TGTGCCTGGAGTGGGGACAGTAGCAATCAGCCCCAGCATTTT.

The chain carries TRBV7-8 and TRBJ2-1; the match to TRBD1 covers 9 bases. CDR1 and CDR2 (germline): SGHVS, FQNEAQ. The CDR3 has 15 amino acids. V trimming: 0 bases; J trimming: 8 bases; junction bases outside the gene matches: 5. The CDR3 loop is CASSLAYRGRDEQFF. CDR3 in DNA: TGTGCCAGCAGCTTAGCTTACAGGGGGCGTGATGAGCAGTTCTTC.

V gene TRBV12-5 combines with J gene TRBJ2-7; TRBD2 matches at 11 bases. CDR1 LGHNT and CDR2 FRNRAP come from the germline V gene. Losses at the gene ends were 6 bases for V and 4 bases for J; bases not matched to a gene: 5. This CDR3 spans 14 amino acids. In DNA, the CDR3 is TGTGCTAGTGGACACGGGACTAGCGGTTACGAGCAGTACTTC. Translation: CASGHGTSGYEQYF.

J is TRBJ1-2 and V is TRBV25-1; D is ambiguous. Germline V gene data show CDR1 as MGHDK and CDR2 as SYGVNS. The V gene lost 6 bases and the J gene lost 2 bases, with 10 bases spanning the gap. The CDR3 is 13 amino acids. The CDR3 spells CASRTDSNYGYTF. DNA of the CDR3: TGTGCCAGCAGGACGGACTCGAACTATGGCTACACCTTC.

V and J are TRBV5-1 and TRBJ1-1; the D gene is possibly TRBD1 (6 bases). CDR1 and CDR2 (germline): SGHRS, YFSETQ. Trimming removed 0 bases from V and 4 bases from J, with 13 bases in between. The CDR3 is 15 residues long. This CDR3 is CASSLAGGAGTEAFF. The CDR3 nucleotides are TGCGCCAGCAGCTTGGCTGGGGGGGCGGGCACTGAAGCTTTCTTT.

As regards this clone: The sample contains more than one DNA sequence encoding this CDR3. The chain uses TRBV6-5 and TRBJ1-2; 7 positions agree with TRBD1. From germline, CDR1 is MNHEY and CDR2 SVGAGI. CDR3 length: 13 amino acids. The junction had 3 bases not matched to a gene; V was cut back by 6 bases and J by 2 bases. CDR3 nucleotide sequence: TGTGCCAGCAGGCCGACAGGGAACTATGGCTACACCTTC. Encoded protein: CASRPTGNYGYTF.

The J gene is TRBJ1-2, the V gene TRBV30; perhaps TRBD1 as D (5 bases). V was trimmed by 5 bases and J by 7 bases, leaving 17 bases between them. The CDR3 runs to 13 residues. CDR1 and CDR2 from the germline V gene are GTSNPN and SVGIG (reference sequence). The CDR3 bases are TGTGCCTGGCTCGGGCTAGGGAGGGGTGGCTACACCTTC. Translating gives CAWLGLGRGGYTF.

The chain uses TRBV5-4 and TRBJ2-3, with 9 positions matching TRBD2. Germline assignment: CDR1 SGHNT and CDR2 YYREEE (reference sequence). This CDR3 contains 16 residues. Trimming at V came to 1 base and at J to 3 bases, leaving 6 bases not matched to a gene. The CDR3 sequence is CASSLSGGLGTDTQYF. The CDR3 bases are TGTGCCAGCAGCTTGAGCGGGGGGTTGGGGACAGATACGCAGTATTTT. The whole variable domain, filled in from reference TRBV5-4 and TRBJ2-3, reads ETGVTQSPTHLIKTRGQQVTLRCSSQSGHNTVSWYQQALGQGPQFIFQYYREEENGRGNFPPRFSGLQFPNYSSELNVNALELDDSALYLCASSLSGGLGTDTQYFGPGTRLTVL.

The rearrangement joins TRBV30 to TRBJ2-3, with TRBD1 identical over 10 bases. The CDR3 covers 17 residues. Germline CDR1 is GTSNPN and CDR2 is SVGIG (reference sequence). Losses at the gene ends were 3 bases for V and 6 bases for J; bases not matched to a gene: 15. The DNA for the CDR3 is TGTGCCTGGAGACCCGGAATAGGGACAGGGGAGGATGATACGCAGTATTTT. The encoded protein is CAWRPGIGTGEDDTQYF.

The V call is TRBV14, the J call TRBJ2-7, with D possibly being TRBD1 (5 bases). Trimming shortened V by 1 base and J by 6 bases, and 10 bases separated the two germline ends. This CDR3 contains 13 residues. Germline loops: CDR1 SGHDN, CDR2 FVKESK. The CDR3 protein is CASSQGSGIEQYF. For the CDR3, the DNA is TGTGCCAGCAGCCAAGGGTCAGGGATCGAGCAGTACTTC.

CDR3 region: CASSLLDQPQHF. CDR3 DNA sequence: TGTGCCAGCAGCCTCCTTGATCAGCCCCAGCATTTT. The chain combines TRBV7-9 with TRBJ1-5; no clear D gene. Germline values: CDR1 SEHNR, CDR2 FQNEAQ (reference sequence). This CDR3 is 12 amino acids long. The V end lost 5 bases, the J end lost 5 bases, and 7 bases lay between the germline ends.

The J gene is TRBJ1-1, the V gene TRBV2; 9 nucleotides agree with TRBD1. The ends lost 8 bases at V and 6 bases at J; junction bases unmatched: 16. The CDR3 is 16 residues long. Germline V CDR1 and CDR2: SNHLY, FYNNEI. DNA of the CDR3: TGTGCCAGCGGGGGACAGGGTGGTGTTATAGGTGCTGAAGCTTTCTTT. Residues: CASGGQGGVIGAEAFF.

The V gene is TRBV7-9, the J gene TRBJ1-1; a weak D match, TRBD1 (6 bases). This CDR3 has 14 amino acids. V was shortened by 5 bases and J by 1 base, with 11 bases between the two germline ends. Germline CDR1 reads SEHNR; CDR2 reads FQNEAQ (reference sequence). In nucleotides, the CDR3 is TGTGCCAGCAGCCCGGGACAAAAGAACACTGAAGCTTTCTTT. Protein: CASSPGQKNTEAFF.

V is TRBV18 and J is TRBJ1-6; 9 bases map to TRBD1. The CDR3 loop spans 18 amino acids. V shed 3 bases and J 9 bases; nucleotides not matched to a gene: 15. Germline CDR1 reads KGHSH; CDR2 reads LQKENI. The CDR3 DNA reads TGTGCCAGCTCACCTTTCCCACCGGGACAGGGAATGGTTTCACCCCTCCACTTT. Protein product: CASSPFPPGQGMVSPLHF. The full variable domain, with the rest looked up from reference TRBV18 and TRBJ1-6, is NAGVMQNPRHLVRRRGQEARLRCSPMKGHSHVYWYRQLPEEGLKFMVYLQKENIIDESGMPKERFSAEFPKEGPSILRIQQVVRGDSAAYFCASSPFPPGQGMVSPLHFGNGTRLTVT.

This chain connects TRBV5-4 to TRBJ1-4; perhaps TRBD1 as D (5 bases). From germline, CDR1 is SGHNT and CDR2 YYREEE (reference sequence). Trimming took off 4 bases at V and 2 bases at J, with 21 bases between the two ends. The CDR3 contains 18 residues. The DNA for the CDR3 is TGTGCCAGCAGCAGAGCCCAGGGTTTTGGTACTACTAATGAAAAACTGTTTTTT. This translates into CASSRAQGFGTTNEKLFF.

The chain couples TRBV11-3 to TRBJ1-5; maybe TRBD1 (5 bases). V dropped 0 bases and J dropped 3 bases, with 18 bases sitting between them. The CDR3 consists of 18 residues. Germline loops: CDR1 SGHNT, CDR2 YENEEA. CDR3 in amino acids: CASSLDLCQGGFNQPQHF. The DNA of the CDR3 is TGTGCCAGCAGCTTAGATCTTTGCCAGGGTGGATTCAATCAGCCCCAGCATTTT.

This clone was detected a few times. The gene calls are TRBV7-9 and TRBJ1-3, with a possible D match to TRBD1 (6 bases). The length of the CDR3 is 13 residues. CDR1 is SEHNR and CDR2 is FQNEAQ in the germline V gene (reference sequence). V lost 2 bases and J 8 bases, leaving 10 bases between the germline ends. The CDR3 nucleotides are TGTGCCAGCAGCTTATTGGGGGCGGACACCATATATTTT. Encoded protein: CASSLLGADTIYF.

This clone was found a few times. The genes are TRBV6-5 and TRBJ2-1; D is perhaps TRBD2 (6 bases). Between the trimmed V and J ends, which lost 2 bases and 1 base, there was a span of 9 bases. Per germline, CDR1 MNHEY and CDR2 SVGAGI. The CDR3 loop spans 15 amino acids. The CDR3 DNA sequence: TGTGCCAGCAGTTACACGGGGACTTCCTACAATGAGCAGTTCTTC. This sequence encodes CASSYTGTSYNEQFF.

The gene calls are TRBV4-1 and TRBJ2-1; 9 bases agree with TRBD2. Germline V lookup: CDR1 MGHRA, CDR2 YSYEKL. The V and J ends lost 3 bases and 10 bases, in that order; junction bases with no gene match: 10. The CDR3 sequence is 15 residues long. In DNA, the CDR3 is TGCGCCAGCAGCCATCAGGGACAGCTAGCGGGGGAGCAGTTCTTC. Translating it yields CASSHQGQLAGEQFF.

The gene calls are TRBV6-5 and TRBJ1-2; 7 nucleotides match TRBD1. The germline V gene encodes CDR1 MNHEY and CDR2 SVGAGI. This CDR3 region has 11 residues. Trimming cost V 8 bases and J 6 bases; bases outside gene matches: 3. The CDR3 sequence: CASSRGDGYTF. The CDR3 DNA reads as TGTGCCAGCTCCAGGGGGGATGGCTACACCTTC.

The rearrangement uses TRBV19 and TRBJ1-4; weak D call: TRBD1 (5 bases). Trimming took 4 bases from V and 1 from J, leaving 16 bases between them. In germline, CDR1 is LNHDA, CDR2 SQIVND (reference sequence). The CDR3 contains 17 residues. The CDR3 nucleotides read TGTGCCAGTAGTACCGCACCAGGGTTTGAAACTAATGAAAAACTGTTTTTT. This gives the protein CASSTAPGFETNEKLFF.

This sequence joins TRBV6-5 and TRBJ1-1, with D perhaps matching TRBD1 (6 bases). Trimming pared 1 base from V and 7 bases from J, leaving 13 bases between. This CDR3 comprises 14 residues. Germline V gives CDR1 MNHEY, CDR2 SVGAGI. The CDR3 region has the DNA TGTGCCAGCAGTTACTTAGCAGGGGACAATGAAGCTTTCTTT. This translates into CASSYLAGDNEAFF.

The chain is built from TRBV19 and TRBJ2-7, with 9 bases matching TRBD2. The CDR3 loop spans 14 amino acids. Unmatched junction bases numbered 6, after V lost 3 bases and J lost 6 bases. CDR1 and CDR2 from the germline V gene are LNHDA and SQIVND (reference sequence). The DNA of the CDR3 is TGTGCCAGTAGTATTTCCCTAGCGGGGTTCGAGCAGTACTTC. Its protein is CASSISLAGFEQYF.

The rearrangement joins TRBV7-3 to TRBJ2-3; a weak D match, TRBD1 (6 bases). V lost 2 bases to trimming and J lost 9 bases, with 12 bases between them. Germline CDR1 reads SGHTA; CDR2 reads FQGTGA. The CDR3 covers 13 residues. The CDR3 coding sequence is TGTGCCAGCAGCTTACACGGACAGATCACGCAGTATTTT. It codes for CASSLHGQITQYF.

The rearrangement joins TRBV7-2 to TRBJ2-4, with TRBD1 matching over 9 bases. Germline V lookup: CDR1 SGHTA, CDR2 FQGNSA. The CDR3 contains 14 residues. With 3 bases clipped from V and 8 bases from J, the junction kept 5 bases outside the gene matches. In DNA form, the CDR3 reads TGTGCCAGCAGCTTCGGACAGGGGCGGGACATTCAGTACTTC. Its protein product is CASSFGQGRDIQYF.